This TCR beta chain is drawn from a study of T cells after yellow fever vaccination. This CDR3 spans 13 amino acids. Trimming took off 2 bases at V and 5 bases at J, with 7 bases between the two ends. Germline-derived CDR1 and CDR2 are LGHNA and YSLEER. A process of 5'RACE template switching, which added a universal primer site and UMIs, was used to make TCR cDNA. MiXCR was run by TCRdb on the 5' RACE reads, yielding one entry per CDR3 protein. This sample has hundreds of thousands of distinct CDR3 sequences, with roughly a sixth found just once. Study results and caveats: Post-booster reappearance was seen for most primary-vaccination clones (96% CD4, around 88% CD8).

This clonotype was recorded a few times. Its target is not known. The sequence was obtained from a man aged 18 to 35 who received the YFV17D yellow fever vaccine. Sequences were derived from PBMCs, sampled before the yellow fever booster vaccination. The V and J genes are TRBV4-3 and TRBJ1-5, with D unresolved. The CDR3 bases are TGCGCCAGCAGCCAATATGGGGATCAGCCCCAGCATTTT. It is translated as CASSQYGDQPQHF.